The sequence of this T cell receptor beta chain was determined in a study of shared clonotypes between healthy human individuals. Profiled with immunoSEQ multiplex PCR; TCRdb holds only in-frame clones, not every one. This sample carries approximately 2,000,000 clones, about nine tenths of them seen once, and the ten largest clones take 0.37%. The germline gives CDR1 SGDLS, CDR2 YYNGEE. Trimming left V 6 bases short and J 2 bases short, with 14 bases between. The CDR3 sequence is 14 residues long. The source material was naive CD4+ T cells from PBMCs. Documented subset: CD45RA+ positively selected. The origin of this receptor is a man between 18 and 29 years old in good health. Some clones in this sample may be carry-over from other donors' samples. The chain uses TRBV9 and TRBJ1-2, with a weak D call TRBD1 (6 bases). CDR3 region: CASTRTAQNYGYTF. CDR3 bases: TGTGCCAGCACCCGGACAGCACAGAACTATGGCTACACCTTC. The full variable domain, completed using reference TRBV9 and TRBJ1-2, is DSGVTQTPKHLITATGQRVTLRCSPRSGDLSVYWYQQSLDQGLQFLIQYYNGEERAKGNILERFSAQQFPDLHSELNLSSLELGDSALYFCASTRTAQNYGYTFGSGTRLTVV.